Listed below are T cell receptor beta chains from one sample, sequenced in a study of blood T cell repertoires in COVID-19. Generated by immunoSEQ multiplex PCR, the TCRdb table keeps only in-frame clones and is missing some. The data contain around 470,000 clones, about 91% of them singletons. Sequencing was carried out using peripheral blood. Source of these receptors: a man between 18 and 35 years old with COVID-19, enrolled during active disease. Each CDR3 is given with its conserved first and last residue. Fields, in order: J gene, V gene, CDR3 protein.

j_call: TRBJ2-7; v_call: TRBV7-6; cdr3_aa: CASSLSPFKQGDEQYF
j_call: TRBJ1-6; v_call: TRBV2; cdr3_aa: CASSDESTYNSPLHF
j_call: TRBJ2-1; v_call: TRBV9; cdr3_aa: CASSVAAPTSRSGDEQFF
j_call: TRBJ2-5; v_call: TRBV15; cdr3_aa: CATRSSGTTQETQYF
j_call: TRBJ2-3; v_call: TRBV18; cdr3_aa: CASSSVRAGDTQYF
j_call: TRBJ1-6; v_call: TRBV5-1; cdr3_aa: CASSFTGGSYNSPLHF
j_call: TRBJ1-5; v_call: TRBV30; cdr3_aa: CAWTPGTGGGHPQHF
j_call: TRBJ2-5; v_call: TRBV5-1; cdr3_aa: CASSYSGSGQETQYF
j_call: TRBJ2-7; v_call: TRBV6-1; cdr3_aa: CASSDAGDHEQYF
j_call: TRBJ2-2; v_call: TRBV5-1; cdr3_aa: CASSSAGDTGELFF
j_call: TRBJ2-1; v_call: TRBV27; cdr3_aa: CASSSGGYNEQFF
j_call: TRBJ2-5; v_call: TRBV2; cdr3_aa: CASSGASARTQYF
j_call: TRBJ2-7; v_call: TRBV7-9; cdr3_aa: CASSLFREQYF
j_call: TRBJ2-1; v_call: TRBV28; cdr3_aa: CASKGQDVDEQFF
j_call: TRBJ1-2; v_call: TRBV13; cdr3_aa: CASSQQGLNGYTF
j_call: TRBJ1-2; v_call: TRBV4-1; cdr3_aa: CASSPPGIGYGYTF
j_call: TRBJ2-3; v_call: TRBV29-1; cdr3_aa: CSVEELTRTSGGTDTQYF
j_call: TRBJ1-2; v_call: TRBV24-1; cdr3_aa: CATSDPSTGKAGYTF
j_call: TRBJ2-5; v_call: TRBV11-2; cdr3_aa: CASSSSGTSGRAQETQYF
j_call: TRBJ2-7; v_call: TRBV7-9; cdr3_aa: CASSSRTSGEQYF